The 14 T cell receptor beta chains in this list originate from one sample, sequenced in a study of tumor-infiltrating lymphocytes in primary liver carcinoma. Using a constant-region primer together with ProtoScript II reverse transcriptase, TCR beta cDNA was made from approximately 500 ng of total RNA. Library construction for TCR beta comprised three nested multiplex PCR rounds performed with slightly modified ARM-PCR. Two initial PCR rounds of about 10 cycles each paired TRBV1-TRBV30 forward primers with a C-beta reverse primer. TCRdb used MiXCR to reprocess the multiplex PCR reads, holding one entry per CDR3 protein. The repertoire has over 40,000 distinct CDR3 sequences, around 77% of them found once; the top ten carry 24%. Each 20-30 mg portion of unsorted bulk tissue served as the source for co-extraction of RNA and DNA. The sample consisted of liver tumor tissue from sampling region 5. The subset: tumor region T5, tumor centre. The receptor source for this set is a man between 35 and 55 years old with primary liver carcinoma and hepatitis B virus infection.

The rearrangement links TRBV20-1 to TRBJ2-3; 16 nucleotides match TRBD2. With 7 bases clipped from V and 8 bases from J, the junction kept 9 bases outside the gene matches. The CDR3 covers 15 residues. Germline V CDR1 and CDR2: DFQATT, SNEGSKA (reference sequence). The CDR3 sequence is CSDGGTSGRAGTQYF. CDR3 DNA: TGCAGTGATGGAGGGACTAGCGGGAGGGCCGGTACGCAGTATTTT.

This clonotype appeared a few times. The rearrangement joins TRBV5-6 to TRBJ1-1; weak D call: TRBD1 (5 bases). Germline V lookup: CDR1 SGHDT, CDR2 YYEEEE. This CDR3 is 14 amino acids long. Trimming stripped 5 bases from V and 5 bases from J, with 16 bases between. The CDR3 sequence is CASSARLGRTEAFF. In DNA, the CDR3 is TGTGCCAGCAGTGCACGACTGGGGCGGACTGAAGCTTTCTTT.

This chain uses TRBV6-1 with TRBJ2-6; no definite D call. V shed 7 bases and J shed 7 bases, with 20 bases lying between them. The CDR3 runs to 16 residues. CDR1 is MNHNS and CDR2 is SASEGT in the germline V gene. The CDR3 spells CASNSQAAAGANVLTF. Here the CDR3 DNA reads TGTGCCAGCAATTCTCAGGCCGCGGCCGGCGCCAACGTCCTGACTTTC.

Comments on this clonotype: The junction does not match germline at one end; this may be a read error. The chain combines TRBV5-1 with TRBJ1-1; D is undetermined. The CDR3 is 12 amino acids. From germline, CDR1 is SGHRS and CDR2 YFSETQ. The CDR3 DNA follows: TGTGCCAGTACCTTGAGTGGGACTGAAGCTTTCTTT. Its translation: CASTLSGTEAFF.

This clonotype was recorded many times. The chain is built from TRBV10-3 and TRBJ1-3, with a possible D match to TRBD1 (5 bases). The CDR3 covers 12 residues. Trimming removed 8 bases at V and 3 bases at J, with 8 bases between. Germline values: CDR1 ENHRY, CDR2 SYGVKD. The CDR3 DNA is TGTGCCATCGGGGGGAGTGGAAACACCATATATTTT. Encoded protein: CAIGGSGNTIYF.

A remark on this clonotype: The junction differs from germline at one of its ends, possibly a read error. This rearrangement joins TRBV29-1 to TRBJ2-5; a weak D match, TRBD2 (6 bases). The germline V gene encodes CDR1 SQVTM and CDR2 ANQGSEA. CDR3 size: 12 residues. In DNA form, the CDR3 reads TGTAGCGGTATGGGCAGTGGAGAGACCCAGTACTTT. Its translation: CSGMGSGETQYF.

Details on this clonotype: One end of the junction varies from germline; a read error may be responsible. The chain uses TRBV20-1 and TRBJ2-1; unclear D gene. Germline lookup yields CDR1 DFQATT and CDR2 SNEGSKA (reference sequence). The CDR3 consists of 14 residues. This CDR3 reads CSASVMTGRNEQFF. The CDR3 DNA reads as TGCAGTGCTAGCGTGATGACTGGACGCAATGAGCAGTTCTTT.

Notes on this clonotype: The conserved final phenylalanine or tryptophan is absent from the CDR3, which likely points to a read error. CDR3 residues: CAIRVPGPSGYTS. The CDR3 DNA follows: TGTGCCATCAGGGTGCCGGGACCTTCTGGCTACACCTCC. The rearrangement joins TRBV5-5 to TRBJ1-2, with D possibly TRBD1 on 5 matching bases. V dropped 9 bases and J dropped 7 bases, with 19 bases sitting between them. Germline V gene lookup returns CDR1 SGHKS and CDR2 YYEKEE (reference sequence). The CDR3 is 13 residues long.

Comment on this clonotype: One end of the junction fails to match germline, which may point to a read error. The chain combines TRBV11-1 with TRBJ2-7; the D is unclear. CDR1 is SGHAT, CDR2 FQDESV, per germline (reference sequence). The CDR3 consists of 13 residues. The CDR3 protein is CASVGKRSYEQCF. Written as DNA, the CDR3 is TGTGCCAGCGTGGGGAAGCGATCCTACGAGCAGTGCTTC.

This clonotype was seen a handful of times. V usage is TRBV28 and J usage is TRBJ2-4; possibly TRBD1 for D (6 bases). Trimming shortened V by 9 bases and J by 0 bases, and 18 bases separated the two germline ends. Germline values: CDR1 MDHEN, CDR2 SYDVKM. This CDR3 region has 16 residues. The CDR3 loop reads CASSQPDSTAKNIQYF. The CDR3, as DNA: TGTGCCAGTAGTCAACCGGACAGTACAGCCAAAAACATTCAGTACTTC.

To note about this clonotype: At one of its ends the junction is not consistent with the germline gene, which may arise from a read error. This chain uses TRBV5-4 with TRBJ1-2, with a weak D call TRBD1 (5 bases). This CDR3 spans 19 amino acids. Germline V CDR1 and CDR2: SGHNT, YYREEE (reference sequence). This CDR3 reads CARSLGLGGGLQGGQGYTF. CDR3 sequence (DNA): TGTGCCAGAAGCTTGGGTCTCGGTGGGGGACTCCAGGGCGGGCAGGGCTACACCTTC.

In regard to this clonotype: Germline and junction disagree at one end, which may indicate a read error. The chain combines TRBV6-6 with TRBJ1-1; a possible D gene is TRBD1 (6 bases). There are 14 residues in the CDR3. Germline V gene sequence: CDR1 MNHNY, CDR2 SVGAGI (reference sequence). The CDR3 region has the DNA TGTGGCAGCACTCTACAGGGCTCTAACACTGAAGCTTTCTTT. It is translated as CGSTLQGSNTEAFF.

As regards this clonotype: One junction end disagrees with the germline gene, perhaps due to a read error. This chain links TRBV7-9 with TRBJ1-1; weak D call: TRBD1 (5 bases). Germline assignment: CDR1 SEHNR and CDR2 FQNEAQ (reference sequence). The CDR3 covers 18 residues. The CDR3 region is CASSLGQLHPGPNTEVFF. For the CDR3, the DNA is TGTGCCAGCAGCTTAGGCCAACTCCATCCGGGACCGAACACTGAAGTTTTCTTT.

Of note for this clonotype: Compared with germline, one end of the junction differs, possibly owing to a read error. This chain joins TRBV11-2 and TRBJ1-5, with a tentative D call TRBD1 (5 bases). This CDR3 region has 17 residues. Germline V CDR1 and CDR2: SGHAT, FQNNGV. CDR3 sequence reads: CASSLVGVTGGNQPQHF. DNA of the CDR3: TGTGCCAGTAGCTTAGTAGGGGTAACGGGGGGCAATCAGCCCCAGCATTTT.